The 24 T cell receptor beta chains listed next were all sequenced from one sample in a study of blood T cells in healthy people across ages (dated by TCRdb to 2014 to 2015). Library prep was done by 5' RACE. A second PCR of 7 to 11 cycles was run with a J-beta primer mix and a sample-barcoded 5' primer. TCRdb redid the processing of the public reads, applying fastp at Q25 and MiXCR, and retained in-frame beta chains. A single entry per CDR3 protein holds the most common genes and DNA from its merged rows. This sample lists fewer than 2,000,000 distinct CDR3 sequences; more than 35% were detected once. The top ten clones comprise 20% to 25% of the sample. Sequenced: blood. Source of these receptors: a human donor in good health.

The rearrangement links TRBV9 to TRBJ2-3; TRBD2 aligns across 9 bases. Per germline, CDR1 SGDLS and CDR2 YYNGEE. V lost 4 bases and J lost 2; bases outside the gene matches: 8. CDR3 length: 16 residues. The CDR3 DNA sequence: TGTGCCAGCAGCAATATAGCGGGGGCTTTCACAGATACGCAGTATTTT. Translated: CASSNIAGAFTDTQYF.

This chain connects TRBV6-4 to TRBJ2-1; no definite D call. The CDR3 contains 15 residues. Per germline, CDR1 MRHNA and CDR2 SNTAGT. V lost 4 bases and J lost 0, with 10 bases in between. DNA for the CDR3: TGTGCCAGCAGTGTTTCAGTGTTCTCCTACAATGAGCAGTTCTTC. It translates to CASSVSVFSYNEQFF.

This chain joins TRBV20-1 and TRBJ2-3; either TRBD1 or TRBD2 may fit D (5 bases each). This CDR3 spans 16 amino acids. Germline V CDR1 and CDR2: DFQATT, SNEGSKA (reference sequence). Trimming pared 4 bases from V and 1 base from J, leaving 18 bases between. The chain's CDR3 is CSAKPGTSFRTDTQYF. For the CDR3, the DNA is TGCAGTGCTAAACCAGGGACGAGTTTTCGCACAGATACGCAGTATTTT.

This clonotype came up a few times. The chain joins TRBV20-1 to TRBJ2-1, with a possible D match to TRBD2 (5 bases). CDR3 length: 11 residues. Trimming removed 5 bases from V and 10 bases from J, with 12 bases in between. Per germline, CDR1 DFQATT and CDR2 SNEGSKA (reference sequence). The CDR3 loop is CSAGFRGEQFF. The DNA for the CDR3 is TGCAGTGCTGGGTTTAGAGGGGAGCAGTTCTTC.

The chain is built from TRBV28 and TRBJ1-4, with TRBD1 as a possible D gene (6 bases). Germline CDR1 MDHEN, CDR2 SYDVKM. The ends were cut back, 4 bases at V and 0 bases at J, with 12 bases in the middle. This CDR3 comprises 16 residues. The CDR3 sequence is CASSYRDVATNEKLFF. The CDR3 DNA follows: TGTGCCAGCAGTTACAGGGACGTGGCAACTAATGAAAAACTGTTTTTT. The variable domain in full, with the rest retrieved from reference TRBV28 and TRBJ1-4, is DVKVTQSSRYLVKRTGEKVFLECVQDMDHENMFWYRQDPGLGLRLIYFSYDVKMKEKGDIPEGYSVSREKKERFSLILESASTNQTSMYLCASSYRDVATNEKLFFGSGTQLSVL.

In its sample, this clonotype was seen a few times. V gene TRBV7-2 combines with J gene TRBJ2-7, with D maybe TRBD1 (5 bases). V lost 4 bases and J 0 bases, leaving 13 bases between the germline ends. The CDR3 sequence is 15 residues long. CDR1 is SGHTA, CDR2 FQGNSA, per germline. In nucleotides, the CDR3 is TGTGCCAGCAGCTGGGCAAGGGGCCACTCCTACGAGCAGTACTTC. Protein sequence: CASSWARGHSYEQYF.

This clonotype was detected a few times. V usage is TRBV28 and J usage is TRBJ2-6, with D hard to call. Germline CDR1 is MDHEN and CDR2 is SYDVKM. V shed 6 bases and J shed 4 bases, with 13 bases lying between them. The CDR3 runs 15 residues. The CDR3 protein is CASSPYPPGANVLTF. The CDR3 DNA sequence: TGTGCCAGCAGCCCCTACCCTCCAGGGGCCAACGTCCTGACTTTC.

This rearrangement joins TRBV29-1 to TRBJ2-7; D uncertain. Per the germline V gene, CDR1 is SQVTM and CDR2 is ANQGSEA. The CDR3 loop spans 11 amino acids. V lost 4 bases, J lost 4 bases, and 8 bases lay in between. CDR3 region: CSVVVEYEQYF. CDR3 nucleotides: TGCAGCGTTGTCGTGGAGTACGAGCAGTACTTC.

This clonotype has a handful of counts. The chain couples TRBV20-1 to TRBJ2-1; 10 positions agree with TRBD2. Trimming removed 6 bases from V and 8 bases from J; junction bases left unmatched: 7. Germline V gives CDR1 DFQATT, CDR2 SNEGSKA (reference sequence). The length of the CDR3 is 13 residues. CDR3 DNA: TGCAGTGCGGAGCGGGGGGGCGGCGATGAGCAGTTCTTC. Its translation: CSAERGGGDEQFF.

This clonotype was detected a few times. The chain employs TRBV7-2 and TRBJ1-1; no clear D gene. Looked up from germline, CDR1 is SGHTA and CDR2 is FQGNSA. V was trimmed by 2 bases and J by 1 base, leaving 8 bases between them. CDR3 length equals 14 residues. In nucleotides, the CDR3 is TGTGCCAGCAGCTTACCCGGCCGGAACACTGAAGCTTTCTTT. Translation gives CASSLPGRNTEAFF.

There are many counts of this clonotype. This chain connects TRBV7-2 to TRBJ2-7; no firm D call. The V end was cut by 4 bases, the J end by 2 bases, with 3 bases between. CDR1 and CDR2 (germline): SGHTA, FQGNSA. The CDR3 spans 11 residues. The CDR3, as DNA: TGTGCCAGCAGCTCCACCTACGAGCAGTACTTC. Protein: CASSSTYEQYF.

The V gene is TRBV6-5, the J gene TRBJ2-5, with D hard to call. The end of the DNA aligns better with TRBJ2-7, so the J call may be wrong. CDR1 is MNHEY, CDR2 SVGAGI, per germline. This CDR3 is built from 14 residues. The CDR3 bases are TGTGCCAGCAGACTCTCTTCCGGGTTGGACGAGCAGTACTTC. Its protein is CASRLSSGLDEQYF.

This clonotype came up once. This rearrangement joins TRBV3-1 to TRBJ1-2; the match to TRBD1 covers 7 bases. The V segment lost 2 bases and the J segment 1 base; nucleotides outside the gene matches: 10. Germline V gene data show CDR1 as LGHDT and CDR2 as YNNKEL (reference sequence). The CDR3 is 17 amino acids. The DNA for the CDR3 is TGTGCCAGCAGCCAATTGGACAGGAACGAGGATAACTATGGCTACACCTTC. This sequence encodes CASSQLDRNEDNYGYTF.

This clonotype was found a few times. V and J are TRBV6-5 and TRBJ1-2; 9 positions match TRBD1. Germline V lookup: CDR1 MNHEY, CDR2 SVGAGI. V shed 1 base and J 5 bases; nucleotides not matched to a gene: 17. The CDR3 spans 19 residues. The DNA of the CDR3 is TGTGCCAGCAGTTACTTTTCGGGACAGGGTCTCCTAAGTTGGTATGGCTACACCTTC. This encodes CASSYFSGQGLLSWYGYTF.

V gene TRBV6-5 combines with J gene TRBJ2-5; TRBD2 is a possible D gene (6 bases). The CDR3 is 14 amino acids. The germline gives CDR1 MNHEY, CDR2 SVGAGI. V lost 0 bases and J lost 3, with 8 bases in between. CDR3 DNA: TGTGCCAGCAGTTACTCGGGGGAGGAAGAGACCCAGTACTTC. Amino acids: CASSYSGEEETQYF.

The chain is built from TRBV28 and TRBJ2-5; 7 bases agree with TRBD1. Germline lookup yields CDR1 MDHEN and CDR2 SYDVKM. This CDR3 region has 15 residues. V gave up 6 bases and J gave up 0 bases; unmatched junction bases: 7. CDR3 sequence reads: CASRVLDRHQETQYF. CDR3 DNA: TGTGCCAGCAGAGTTCTGGACAGGCACCAAGAGACCCAGTACTTC.

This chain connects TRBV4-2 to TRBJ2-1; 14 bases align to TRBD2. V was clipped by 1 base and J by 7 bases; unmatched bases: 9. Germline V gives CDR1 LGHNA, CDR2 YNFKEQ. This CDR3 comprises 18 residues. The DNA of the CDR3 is TGTGCCAGCAGCCAAGTGGCCCTCGGGACTAGCGGGGGTAATGAGCAGTTCTTC. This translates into CASSQVALGTSGGNEQFF.

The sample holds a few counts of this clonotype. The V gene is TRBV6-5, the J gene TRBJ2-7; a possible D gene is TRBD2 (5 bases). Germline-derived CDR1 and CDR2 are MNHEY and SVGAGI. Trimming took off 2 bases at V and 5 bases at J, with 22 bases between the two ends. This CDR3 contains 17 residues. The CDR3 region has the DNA TGTGCCAGCAGTTACCGGTATGGAGGACTCCCGCCTCACGAGCAGTACTTC. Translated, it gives CASSYRYGGLPPHEQYF.

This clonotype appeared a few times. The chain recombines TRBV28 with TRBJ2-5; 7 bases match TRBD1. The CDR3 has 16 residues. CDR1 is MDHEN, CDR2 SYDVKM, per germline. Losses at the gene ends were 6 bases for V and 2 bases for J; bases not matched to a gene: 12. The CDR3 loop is CASRPAPGQRQETQYF. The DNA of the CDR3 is TGTGCCAGCAGACCTGCGCCGGGACAGCGACAAGAGACCCAGTACTTC.

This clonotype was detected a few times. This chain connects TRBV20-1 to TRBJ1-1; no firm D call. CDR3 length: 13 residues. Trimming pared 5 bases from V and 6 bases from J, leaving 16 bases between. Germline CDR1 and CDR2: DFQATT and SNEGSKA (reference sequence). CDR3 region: CSAPLPGQPEAFF. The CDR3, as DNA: TGCAGTGCTCCCCTCCCGGGTCAGCCTGAAGCTTTCTTT.

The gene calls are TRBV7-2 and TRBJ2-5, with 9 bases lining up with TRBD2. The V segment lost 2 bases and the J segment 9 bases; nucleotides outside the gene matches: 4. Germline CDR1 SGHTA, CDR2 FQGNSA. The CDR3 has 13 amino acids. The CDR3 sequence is CASSLFAGGAQYF. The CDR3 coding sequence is TGTGCCAGCAGCTTATTCGCGGGGGGGGCCCAGTACTTC. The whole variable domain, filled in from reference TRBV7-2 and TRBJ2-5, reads GAGVSQSPSNKVTEKGKDVELRCDPISGHTALYWYRQSLGQGLEFLIYFQGNSAPDKSGLPSDRFSAERTGGSVSTLTIQRTQQEDSAVYLCASSLFAGGAQYFGPGTRLLVL.

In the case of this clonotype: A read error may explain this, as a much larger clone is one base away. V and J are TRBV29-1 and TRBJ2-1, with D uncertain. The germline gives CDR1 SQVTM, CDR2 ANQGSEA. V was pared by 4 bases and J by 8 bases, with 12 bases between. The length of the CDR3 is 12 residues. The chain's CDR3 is CSVASRRDEQFF. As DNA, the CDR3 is TGCAGCGTTGCCTCCCGACGGGATGAGCAGTTCTTC.

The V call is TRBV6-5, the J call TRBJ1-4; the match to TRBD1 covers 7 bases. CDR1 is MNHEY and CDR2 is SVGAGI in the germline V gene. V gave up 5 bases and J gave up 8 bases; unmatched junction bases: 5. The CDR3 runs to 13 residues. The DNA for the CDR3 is TGTGCCAGCAGTGAAGACAGGGAGGAAAAACTGTTTTTT. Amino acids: CASSEDREEKLFF.

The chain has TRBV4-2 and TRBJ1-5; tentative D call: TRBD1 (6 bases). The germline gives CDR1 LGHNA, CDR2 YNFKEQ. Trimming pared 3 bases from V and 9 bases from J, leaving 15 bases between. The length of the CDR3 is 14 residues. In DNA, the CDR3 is TGTGCCAGCAGCCATAACAGGGTCCGTATGCCCCAGCATTTT. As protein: CASSHNRVRMPQHF.